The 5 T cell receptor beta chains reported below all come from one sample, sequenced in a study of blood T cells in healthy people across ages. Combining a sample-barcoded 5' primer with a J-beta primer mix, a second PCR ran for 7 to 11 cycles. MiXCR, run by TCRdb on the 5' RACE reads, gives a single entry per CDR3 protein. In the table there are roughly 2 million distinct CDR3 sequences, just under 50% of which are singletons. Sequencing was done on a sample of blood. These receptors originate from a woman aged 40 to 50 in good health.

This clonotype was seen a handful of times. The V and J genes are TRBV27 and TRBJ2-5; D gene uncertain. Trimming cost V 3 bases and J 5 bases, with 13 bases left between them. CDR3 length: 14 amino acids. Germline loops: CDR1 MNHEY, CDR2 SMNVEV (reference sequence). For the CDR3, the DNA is TGTGCCAGCAGTTTTTCGGACCGTCGGGAGACCCAGTACTTC. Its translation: CASSFSDRRETQYF.

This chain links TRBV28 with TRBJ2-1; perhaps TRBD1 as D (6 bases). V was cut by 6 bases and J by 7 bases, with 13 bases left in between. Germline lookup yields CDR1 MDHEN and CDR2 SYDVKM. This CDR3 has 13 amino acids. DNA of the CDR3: TGTGCCAGCAGCTTGCCGGGACAAAATGAGCAGTTCTTC. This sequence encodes CASSLPGQNEQFF. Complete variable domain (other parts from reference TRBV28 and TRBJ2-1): DVKVTQSSRYLVKRTGEKVFLECVQDMDHENMFWYRQDPGLGLRLIYFSYDVKMKEKGDIPEGYSVSREKKERFSLILESASTNQTSMYLCASSLPGQNEQFFGPGTRLTVL.

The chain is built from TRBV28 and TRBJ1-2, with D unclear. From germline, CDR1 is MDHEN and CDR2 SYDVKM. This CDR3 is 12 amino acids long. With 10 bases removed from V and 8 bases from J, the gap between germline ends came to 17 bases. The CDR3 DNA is TGTGCCATACCAACTGGGTCCGGCGGCTACACCTTC. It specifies CAIPTGSGGYTF.

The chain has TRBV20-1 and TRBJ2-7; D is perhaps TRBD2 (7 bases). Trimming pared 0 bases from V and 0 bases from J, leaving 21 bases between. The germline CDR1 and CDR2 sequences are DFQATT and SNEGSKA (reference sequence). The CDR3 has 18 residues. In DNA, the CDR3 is TGCAGTGCTAGAGATGGGGGGCTAGCGGCAACTTTCTCCTACGAGCAGTACTTC. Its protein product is CSARDGGLAATFSYEQYF.

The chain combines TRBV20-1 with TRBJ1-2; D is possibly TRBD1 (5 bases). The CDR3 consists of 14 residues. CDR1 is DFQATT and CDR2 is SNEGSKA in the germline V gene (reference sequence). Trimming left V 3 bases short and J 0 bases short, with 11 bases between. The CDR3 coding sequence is TGCAGTGCTAGCGAGGGGCTCTCTAACTATGGCTACACCTTC. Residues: CSASEGLSNYGYTF.